This TCR beta chain was profiled in a study of regulatory T cells in long-lasting Graves disease. Researchers made TCR beta libraries by using iRepertoire HTBI primers and running Arm-PCR on CDR3 regions. TCRdb reanalysed the multiplex PCR reads using MiXCR and keeps one entry per CDR3 protein. The table records approximately 690,000 distinct CDR3 sequences, about 30% of them present only once. The table lists this clonotype with a few counts. Its antigen is as yet unknown. Study outcomes and limitations: Patients with persistent Graves' had lower TCR diversity than newly diagnosed patients. Analyses excluded thyroid tissue, covering peripheral blood alone. Accuracy was perhaps lowered by the small sample size.

The time point denotes: persistent/refractory GD, antithyroid drugs over 5 years with positive TRAb. TCR sequences were obtained from RNA taken from PBMCs. The patient group derived from an endocrinology department in Xi'an, China. The CDR3 is made up of 10 amino acids. Germline CDR1 and CDR2: SQVTM and ANQGSEA. Trimming pared 7 bases from V and 7 bases from J, leaving 10 bases between. The clonotype was recovered from a female donor with Graves disease. The sample was peripheral blood mononuclear cells (PBMCs), taken when the disease was refractory, from a patient treated with antithyroid drugs. This chain connects TRBV29-1 to TRBJ1-1; weak D call: TRBD1 (6 bases). The CDR3 coding sequence is TGCAGCGGACAGGAACGTGAAGCTTTCTTT. It specifies CSGQEREAFF.